This T cell receptor beta chain derives from a study of post-analysis software for immune sequencing data. Study results and caveats: Samples from a shared batch, those prepared together, strongly co-clustered by F measure. Several TRBV segments (TRBV5-6, TRBV5-1 and TRBV20-1 among them) occurred more frequently in patients than in controls.

The authors incorporated unique molecular identifiers into the TCR beta cDNA libraries. Yield was some 540,000 cDNA molecules from 1 to 10 million T cells. Using its own MiXCR run on the PCR reads, TCRdb lists one record per CDR3 protein. Among about 560,000 distinct CDR3 sequences listed, roughly 40% were seen once. To note about this clonotype: Antigen: not known.

Germline lookup yields CDR1 SEHNR and CDR2 FQNEAQ (reference sequence). V dropped 5 bases and J dropped 12 bases, with 17 bases sitting between them. The CDR3 loop spans 12 amino acids. The V call is TRBV7-9, the J call TRBJ2-7, with unresolved D. The source is a girl aged 10 to 17 with multiple sclerosis. Sample: blood. The CDR3 is CASSPFDPGWYF. CDR3 sequence (DNA): TGTGCCAGCAGCCCATTCGACCCTGGGTGGTACTTC.